This T cell receptor beta chain was sequenced in a study of CD8 T cells in Susac syndrome (dated by TCRdb to 2018 to 2020). Context from the whole study: Whether CD8+ T cell activation and differentiation in Susac syndrome was antigen driven was tested using repertoire sequencing.

The CDR3, from cysteine to phenylalanine, totals 12 residues. Here the CDR3 DNA is all that survives: 36 bases in frame from base 1. For CDR1 and CDR2, the germline V gene (reference sequence) lists DFQATT and SNEGSKA. Between the V and J ends, shortened by 1 base and 2 bases respectively, the junction contains 4 bases. Note on this clonotype: The antigen it binds to is not known. Nothing much larger sits one base from this clone, and base qualities are not available.

General conclusions and limits of the study: The number of individuals in the TCR sequencing and HLA analysis was recognized as being relatively small.

Peripheral blood CD8+ and CD4+ T cells from healthy donors, Susac syndrome patients and multiple sclerosis patients were profiled using high-throughput TCR beta sequencing. The healthy donors served as controls matched for age and sex. CD8+ TEMRA cells were enriched by FACS, while bulk CD8+ and CD4+ T cells were purified by magnetic negative isolation. Blood was drawn into EDTA tubes, processed within 24 hours, and PBMCs were isolated by density gradient centrifugation. PBMCs intended for TCR sequencing were cryopreserved in liquid nitrogen and were subsequently thawed in a 37 degrees C water bath. Purity of sorted or isolated CD4+, CD8+ and CD8+ TEMRA cells was at least 90%. RNA was extracted using the RNeasy kit, and roughly 0.45 to 1 ug of the RNA was reverse transcribed with random hexamers. The immunoSEQ multiplex PCR assay, which covers 54 Vbeta and 13 Jbeta segments, was used to amplify TCR beta CDR3 regions. To correct PCR amplification bias, a synthetic template baseline was used for both primer optimization and computational correction. Concerning the study's data processing: Reads were annotated to V, D and J genes per IMGT and analyzed with immunoSEQ Analyzer, keeping only productive sequences. Clonality was calculated as one minus the Shannon entropy normalized by log2 of the number of productive unique sequences. For each patient and control, public and private clones were evaluated among the 100 most prevalent clones. Clones were defined as Susac-specific if absent from the healthy and MS cohorts, from around 1,000 published viral clones and from other ImmuneACCESS disease sequences. TCRdb reanalyzed the raw reads on its own, using fastp at Q25 for trimming and MiXCR for clone calling, and kept in-frame beta chains. Entries that share a CDR3 protein sequence are merged under the most common genes and DNA. For this entry, the V and J calls and clone size follow TCRdb and not the study's own pipeline. The sample table contains roughly 150,000 distinct CDR3 sequences; only one count was recorded for over 85% of them. About 0.14% of the sample goes to the ten largest clones.

This TCR came from a human donor in good health. The rearranged chain carries TRBV20-1 and TRBJ2-3, with no reliable assignment of the D segment. Sequencing input: CD4+ T cells from PBMCs. CDR3 reads: CSARVLTDTQYF. The nucleotide sequence is given as TGCAGTGCTAGAGTCCTCACAGATACGCAGTATTTT.